Ten or more counts support the clone carrying this T cell receptor (beta chain). TCRdb re-called the 5' RACE reads through MiXCR, storing one row per CDR3 protein. The sample yields more than 25,000 distinct CDR3 sequences, 3.5% to 5.5% seen once. This entry comes from a study of early T cells in non-severe SARS-CoV-2 infection. The CDR3 runs 14 residues. The V gene lost 1 base and the J gene lost 0 bases, with 6 bases spanning the gap. Here the sequenced sample was whole blood, taken at baseline. The V and J genes are TRBV12-3 or TRBV12-4 and TRBJ1-1; perhaps TRBD1 as D (5 bases). The TCR sequence derives from an adult who was a healthcare worker with PCR-confirmed SARS-CoV-2 infection or an uninfected control (not recorded which). As DNA, the CDR3 is TGTGCCAGCAGTTTAGAGGGACTGAACACTGAAGCTTTCTTT. It yields the protein CASSLEGLNTEAFF.